These 21 T cell receptor beta chains share one sample of origin, sequenced in a study of T cells after yellow fever vaccination (dated by TCRdb to about 2019). The library was produced with 5' RACE. Sequencing was performed on an Illumina NovaSeq 6000. TCRdb redid the processing of the public reads, applying fastp at Q25 and MiXCR, and retained in-frame beta chains. Identical CDR3 proteins give one entry, which carries the most common genes and DNA. Here the sample has approximately 330,000 distinct CDR3 sequences; over 3.5% occur a single time. The ten largest clonotypes hold roughly 25% of the sample. This sample's treatment or condition label indicates: live attenuated yellow fever vaccine strain. The sequencing used PBMCs, collected 5 days after the yellow fever booster vaccination. Receptors originate from a man younger than 35 who received the YFV17D yellow fever vaccine.

The J gene is TRBJ2-3, the V gene TRBV15; D perhaps matches TRBD2 (6 bases). V gave up 0 bases and J gave up 5 bases, with 21 bases separating them. Germline CDR1 reads LNHNV; CDR2 reads YYDKDF (reference sequence). The CDR3 spans 18 residues. The CDR3 spells CATSRDSGSGLREDTQYF. Written as DNA, the CDR3 is TGTGCCACCAGCAGAGATTCCGGTAGCGGACTCCGGGAAGATACGCAGTATTTT.

This clonotype was seen only a few times. The V and J genes are TRBV2 and TRBJ2-3; a possible D gene is TRBD2 (7 bases). The CDR3 sequence is 15 residues long. V lost 9 bases to trimming and J lost 3 bases, with 19 bases between them. Germline V gene sequence: CDR1 SNHLY, CDR2 FYNNEI. The CDR3 nucleotides are TGTGCCAGAAGGACGGGGGGCCCTGATACAGATACGCAGTATTTT. Translation: CARRTGGPDTDTQYF.

The chain recombines TRBV21-1 with TRBJ1-3; the D segment call TRBD1 is taken from the table without a DNA check. TRBV21-1 is a pseudogene. The CDR3 runs 16 residues. Written as DNA, the CDR3 is TGTGCCAGCGGGGTCCCAGGGGCTCCCTCTGGAAACACCATATATTTT. Amino acids: CASGVPGAPSGNTIYF.

This clonotype showed up many times. The chain combines TRBV5-6 with TRBJ1-2; D not resolved. The germline V gene has CDR1 SGHDT and CDR2 YYEEEE. This CDR3 contains 17 residues. V was clipped by 6 bases and J by 4 bases, with 25 bases between them. Written as DNA, the CDR3 is TGTGCCAGCATCAACCAAAAGAGAGGGCGTGGGTTCTATGGCTACACCTTC. Protein product: CASINQKRGRGFYGYTF.

This chain uses TRBV21-1 with TRBJ2-7; the D call of TRBD2 is as the table states it, not checked on the DNA. TRBV21-1 corresponds to a pseudogene. The length of the CDR3 is 13 residues. CDR3 residues: CASGSGSSYEQYF. DNA for the CDR3: TGTGCCAGCGGTAGCGGAAGCTCCTACGAGCAGTACTTC.

The J gene is TRBJ2-2, the V gene TRBV19, with 9 bases lining up with TRBD1. CDR3 length: 17 residues. The germline V gene has CDR1 LNHDA and CDR2 SQIVND (reference sequence). V dropped 5 bases and J dropped 6; count of bases not matched to a gene: 13. This CDR3 reads CASSPPPGQGRAGELFF. The CDR3 bases are TGTGCCAGTAGTCCCCCCCCGGGACAGGGAAGGGCCGGGGAGCTGTTTTTT.

This rearrangement joins TRBV5-1 to TRBJ2-3; 10 nucleotides match TRBD2. Germline values: CDR1 SGHRS, CDR2 YFSETQ. The ends lost 0 bases at V and 4 bases at J; junction bases unmatched: 8. The CDR3 runs 17 residues. CDR3 in DNA: TGCGCCAGCAGCTTGGGTCCCCGCCTAGCGGGGGCAGATACGCAGTATTTT. This codes for CASSLGPRLAGADTQYF.

This clonotype was observed at least ten times. This chain links TRBV7-2 with TRBJ2-7; 8 nucleotides align to TRBD1. Germline V CDR1 and CDR2: SGHTA, FQGNSA. The CDR3 totals 14 residues. J was trimmed by 3 bases and V by 5 bases; bases with no gene match: 6. The CDR3 DNA follows: TGTGCCAGCAGCCAGGACAGGGCTTACTACGAGCAGTACTTC. The encoded protein is CASSQDRAYYEQYF.

This clonotype was detected a few times. V gene TRBV4-1 combines with J gene TRBJ1-4; D uncertain. The ends were cut back, 1 base at V and 3 bases at J, with 21 bases in the middle. Germline-derived CDR1 and CDR2 are MGHRA and YSYEKL. The CDR3 sequence is 19 residues long. The CDR3 is CASSQVGFAALTANEKLFF. CDR3 in DNA: TGCGCCAGCAGCCAAGTGGGGTTCGCGGCCCTGACGGCTAATGAAAAACTGTTTTTT.

Ten or more counts support this clonotype. CDR3 amino acids: CASSLPNDEQFF. The CDR3 DNA reads as TGCGCCAGCAGCTTGCCCAACGATGAGCAGTTCTTC. This chain joins TRBV5-1 and TRBJ2-1; D not resolved. V was cut by 1 base and J by 8 bases, with 7 bases left in between. The CDR3 runs 12 residues. Germline-derived CDR1 and CDR2 are SGHRS and YFSETQ.

J is TRBJ1-2 and V is TRBV12-3 or TRBV12-4; D unresolved. Trimming stripped 10 bases from V and 8 bases from J, with 23 bases between. The CDR3 loop spans 14 amino acids. The CDR3 DNA sequence: TGTGCCACGCAGCCCCACCGGGGAGGCAAAGGCTACACCTTC. It yields the protein CATQPHRGGKGYTF.

The chain recombines TRBV4-2 with TRBJ2-1; possibly TRBD1 for D (5 bases). V was clipped by 1 base and J by 2 bases, with 9 bases between them. The length of the CDR3 is 15 residues. Germline V gives CDR1 LGHNA, CDR2 YNFKEQ. As DNA, the CDR3 is TGTGCCAGCAGCCAAGGTAGGGGTCCCTACAATGAGCAGTTCTTC. Translating gives CASSQGRGPYNEQFF.

There are many counts of this clonotype. V and J are TRBV6-2 or TRBV6-3 and TRBJ2-5; 10 nucleotides align to TRBD2. Trimming took 6 bases from V and 4 from J; bases not matched to a gene: 2. From germline, CDR1 is MNHEY and CDR2 SVGEGT. This CDR3 has 13 amino acids. DNA of the CDR3: TGTGCCAGCAGACCTAGCGGGGGAGAGACCCAGTACTTC. This sequence encodes CASRPSGGETQYF.

This clonotype was counted at least ten times. The rearrangement uses TRBV12-3 or TRBV12-4 and TRBJ1-1; no reliable D call. The CDR3 consists of 13 residues. The V gene lost 7 bases and the J gene lost 4 bases, with 13 bases spanning the gap. The CDR3 bases are TGTGCCAGCACTTGGACGGCTCGCACTGAAGCTTTCTTT. It translates to CASTWTARTEAFF.

The chain recombines TRBV9 with TRBJ1-2; a possible D gene is TRBD1 (5 bases). The CDR3 runs to 13 residues. Trimming took 6 bases from V and 0 from J, leaving 9 bases between them. Germline CDR1 reads SGDLS; CDR2 reads YYNGEE. CDR3 sequence reads: CASNSGANYGYTF. CDR3 bases: TGTGCCAGCAACTCGGGGGCTAACTATGGCTACACCTTC.

The rearrangement links TRBV5-1 to TRBJ2-5, with D tentatively TRBD2 (7 bases). This CDR3 has 14 residues. The V end was cut by 2 bases, the J end by 5 bases, with 13 bases between. From germline, CDR1 is SGHRS and CDR2 YFSETQ. This chain's CDR3 is CASSFGGPKETQYF. The CDR3 DNA sequence: TGCGCCAGCAGCTTCGGGGGGCCAAAGGAGACCCAGTACTTC.

This rearrangement joins TRBV20-1 to TRBJ1-4; 7 bases map to TRBD1. This CDR3 has 13 amino acids. Germline V gene sequence: CDR1 DFQATT, CDR2 SNEGSKA (reference sequence). The V segment lost 5 bases and the J segment 8 bases; nucleotides outside the gene matches: 8. In nucleotides, the CDR3 is TGCAGTGCTGACGTCCAGGGGGAAGAAAAACTGTTTTTT. Translated: CSADVQGEEKLFF.

A few counts support this clonotype. This chain joins TRBV19 and TRBJ1-5; D gene ambiguous. The germline V gene has CDR1 LNHDA and CDR2 SQIVND (reference sequence). The CDR3 consists of 13 residues. V lost 3 bases and J 6 bases, leaving 9 bases between the germline ends. CDR3 sequence reads: CASSIIHPQPQHF. DNA of the CDR3: TGTGCCAGTAGTATCATCCATCCTCAGCCCCAGCATTTT.

This clonotype was detected ten times or more. The rearrangement links TRBV10-3 to TRBJ2-7; 9 nucleotides line up with TRBD1. The CDR3 is 14 residues long. Germline CDR1 reads ENHRY; CDR2 reads SYGVKD. J lost 0 bases, V lost 6 bases, and 3 bases had no gene match. The DNA for the CDR3 is TGTGCCATCAGAGGGACAGGGAGCTCCTACGAGCAGTACTTC. Amino acids: CAIRGTGSSYEQYF.

The V and J genes are TRBV7-2 and TRBJ2-7; TRBD2 agrees at 8 bases. Germline assignment: CDR1 SGHTA and CDR2 FQGNSA. The length of the CDR3 is 13 residues. Germline trimming cut 1 base from V and 5 bases from J; bases unmatched to any gene: 1. CDR3 region: CASSLGGGNEQYV. CDR3 nucleotide sequence: TGTGCCAGCAGCTTAGGCGGGGGGAACGAGCAGTACGTC.

This clonotype was seen a few times. V is TRBV7-2 and J is TRBJ2-1, with D perhaps assigned TRBD1 or TRBD2 (7 bases each). V was cut by 4 bases and J by 4 bases, with 14 bases left in between. CDR3 length: 15 residues. Germline values: CDR1 SGHTA, CDR2 FQGNSA. The CDR3 coding sequence is TGTGCCAGCAGCTCGCCAGGGGGGGGATACAATGAGCAGTTCTTC. This sequence encodes CASSSPGGGYNEQFF.